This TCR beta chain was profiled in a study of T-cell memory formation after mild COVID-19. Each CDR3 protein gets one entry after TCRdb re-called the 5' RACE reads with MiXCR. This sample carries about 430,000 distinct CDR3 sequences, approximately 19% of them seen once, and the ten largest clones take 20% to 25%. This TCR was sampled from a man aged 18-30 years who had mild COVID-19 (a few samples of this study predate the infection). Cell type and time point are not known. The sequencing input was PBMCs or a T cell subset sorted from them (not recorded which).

CDR3 DNA: TGTGCCACCAGCAGAACGGGGGGGATCTCTGGAAACACCATATATTTT. Residues: CATSRTGGISGNTIYF. The V gene is TRBV15, the J gene TRBJ1-3; D might be TRBD1 (5 bases). With 2 bases removed from V and 0 bases from J, the gap between germline ends came to 11 bases. Germline-derived CDR1 and CDR2 are LNHNV and YYDKDF (reference sequence). The CDR3 covers 16 residues.